The source of this T cell receptor beta chain is a study of CD8+ T cells in alopecia areata. Once RNA had been extracted, it was reverse transcribed into cDNA to act as the sequencing template. Using immunoSEQ multiplex PCR, the repertoire was profiled, and TCRdb retains in-frame clones only, with some absent. This sample has about 94,000 clones, with over 70% found just once. Trimming took off 3 bases at V and 0 bases at J, with 14 bases between the two ends. The CDR3 is 16 residues long. CDR1 is MNHNY and CDR2 is SVGAGI in the germline V gene (reference sequence). The treatment is: oral pan-JAK inhibitor, 5-10 mg twice daily. Samples from alopecia areata patients were lesional scalp punch biopsies and peripheral blood.

The J gene is TRBJ1-1, the V gene TRBV6-6; tentative D call: TRBD1 (5 bases). This TCR was sampled from a human donor with alopecia areata. The sequences come from CD8+ T cells sorted from blood, collected at approximately week 42, from a patient treated with tofacitinib. CDR3 sequence reads: CASSYSVGGLNTEAFF. CDR3 bases: TGTGCCAGCAGTTATTCTGTCGGGGGGTTGAACACTGAAGCTTTCTTT.